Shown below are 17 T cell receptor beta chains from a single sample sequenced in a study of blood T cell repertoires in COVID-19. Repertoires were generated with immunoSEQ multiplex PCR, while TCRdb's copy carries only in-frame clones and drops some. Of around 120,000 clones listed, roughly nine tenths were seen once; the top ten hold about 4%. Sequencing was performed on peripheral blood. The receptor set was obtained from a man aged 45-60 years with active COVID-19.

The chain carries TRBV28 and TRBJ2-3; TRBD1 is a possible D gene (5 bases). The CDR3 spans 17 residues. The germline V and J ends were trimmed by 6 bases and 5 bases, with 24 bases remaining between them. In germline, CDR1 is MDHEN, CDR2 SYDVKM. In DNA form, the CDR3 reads TGTGCCAGCAGGGCTATTTCTTTGGGGCCCTATGGAGATACGCAGTATTTT. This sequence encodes CASRAISLGPYGDTQYF.

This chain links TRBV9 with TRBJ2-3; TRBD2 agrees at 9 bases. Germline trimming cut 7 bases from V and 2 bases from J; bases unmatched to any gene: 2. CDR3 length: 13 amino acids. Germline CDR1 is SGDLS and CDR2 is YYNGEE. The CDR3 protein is CASERGVTDTQYF. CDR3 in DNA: TGTGCCAGCGAGCGGGGGGTCACAGATACGCAGTATTTT.

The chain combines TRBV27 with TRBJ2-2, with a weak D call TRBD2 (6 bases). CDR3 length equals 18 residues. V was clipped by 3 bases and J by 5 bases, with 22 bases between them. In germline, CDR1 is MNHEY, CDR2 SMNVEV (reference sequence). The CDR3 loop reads CASSFRAGPSGKTGELFF. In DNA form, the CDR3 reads TGTGCCAGCAGTTTCAGGGCGGGGCCGAGTGGAAAGACCGGGGAGCTGTTTTTT.

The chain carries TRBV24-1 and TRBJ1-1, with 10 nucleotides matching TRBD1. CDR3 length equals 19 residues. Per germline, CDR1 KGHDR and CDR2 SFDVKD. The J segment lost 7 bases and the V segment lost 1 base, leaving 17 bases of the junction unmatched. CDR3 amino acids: CATSDLEARDRGFIGEAFF. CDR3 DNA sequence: TGTGCCACCAGTGATTTAGAGGCCCGGGACAGGGGCTTCATAGGTGAAGCTTTCTTT.

CDR3 loop: CASSPRTNSGNTIYF. The CDR3 DNA reads as TGTGCCAGCTCACCTCGGACAAACTCTGGAAACACCATATATTTT. The V call is TRBV18, the J call TRBJ1-3; TRBD1 is a possible D gene (5 bases). The CDR3 is 15 amino acids. The germline V and J ends were trimmed by 3 bases and 0 bases, with 9 bases remaining between them. Germline V gene lookup returns CDR1 KGHSH and CDR2 LQKENI.

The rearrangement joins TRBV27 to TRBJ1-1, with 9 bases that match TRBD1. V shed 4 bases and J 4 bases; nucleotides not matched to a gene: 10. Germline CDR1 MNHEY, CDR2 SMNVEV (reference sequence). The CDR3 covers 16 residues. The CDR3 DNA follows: TGTGCCAGCAGTTCCCCCTCCCGGGACAGGGCCACTGAAGCTTTCTTT. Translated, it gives CASSSPSRDRATEAFF.

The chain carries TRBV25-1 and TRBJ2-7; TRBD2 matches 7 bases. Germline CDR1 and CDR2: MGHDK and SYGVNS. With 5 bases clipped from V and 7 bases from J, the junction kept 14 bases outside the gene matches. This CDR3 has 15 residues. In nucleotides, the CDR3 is TGTGCCAGCAGTTCTCCGGGGGGTCTTACTACGGAGCAGTACTTC. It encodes CASSSPGGLTTEQYF.

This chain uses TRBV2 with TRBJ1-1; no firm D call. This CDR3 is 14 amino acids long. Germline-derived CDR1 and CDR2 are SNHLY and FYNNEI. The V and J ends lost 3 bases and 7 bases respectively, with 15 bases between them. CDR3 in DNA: TGTGCCAGCAGTGATTTCGGAGCGACCGTTGAAGCTTTCTTT. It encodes CASSDFGATVEAFF.

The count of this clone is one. The CDR3, as DNA: TGTGCCAGCTCACCACTGAGTAAAGGGACAGGTCTTGTTGGCTACACCTTC. Translating it yields CASSPLSKGTGLVGYTF. The V and J genes are TRBV18 and TRBJ1-2; 8 nucleotides agree with TRBD1. The V gene end was trimmed by 1 base and the J gene end by 7 bases; junction bases not matched to a gene: 14. The CDR3 totals 17 residues. Germline CDR1 and CDR2: KGHSH and LQKENI.

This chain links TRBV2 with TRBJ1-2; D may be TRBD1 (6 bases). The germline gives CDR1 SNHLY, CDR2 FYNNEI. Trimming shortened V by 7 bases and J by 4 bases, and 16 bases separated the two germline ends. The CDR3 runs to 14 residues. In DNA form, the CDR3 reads TGTGCCAGCATGGAGGGGGGGATTAGCTATGGCTACACCTTC. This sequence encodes CASMEGGISYGYTF.

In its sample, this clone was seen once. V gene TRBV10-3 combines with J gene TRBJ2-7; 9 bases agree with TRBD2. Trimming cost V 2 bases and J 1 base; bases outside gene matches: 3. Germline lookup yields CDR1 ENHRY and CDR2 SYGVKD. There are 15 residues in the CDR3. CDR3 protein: CAISEASGASYEQYV. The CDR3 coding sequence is TGTGCCATCAGTGAGGCTAGCGGGGCATCCTACGAGCAGTACGTC.

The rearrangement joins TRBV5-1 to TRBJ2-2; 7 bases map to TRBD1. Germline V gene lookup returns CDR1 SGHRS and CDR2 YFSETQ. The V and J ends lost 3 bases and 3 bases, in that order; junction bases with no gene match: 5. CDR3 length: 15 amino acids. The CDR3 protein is CASSSTGEHTGELFF. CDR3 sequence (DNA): TGCGCCAGCAGCTCTACAGGGGAGCACACCGGGGAGCTGTTTTTT.

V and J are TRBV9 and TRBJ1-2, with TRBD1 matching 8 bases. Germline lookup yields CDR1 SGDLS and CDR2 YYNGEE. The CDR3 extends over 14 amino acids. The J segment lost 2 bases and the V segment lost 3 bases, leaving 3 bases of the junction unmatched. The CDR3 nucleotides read TGTGCCAGCAGCGCCGGACAGGGCAACTATGGCTACACCTTC. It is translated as CASSAGQGNYGYTF. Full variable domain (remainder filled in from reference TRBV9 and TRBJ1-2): DSGVTQTPKHLITATGQRVTLRCSPRSGDLSVYWYQQSLDQGLQFLIQYYNGEERAKGNILERFSAQQFPDLHSELNLSSLELGDSALYFCASSAGQGNYGYTFGSGTRLTVV.

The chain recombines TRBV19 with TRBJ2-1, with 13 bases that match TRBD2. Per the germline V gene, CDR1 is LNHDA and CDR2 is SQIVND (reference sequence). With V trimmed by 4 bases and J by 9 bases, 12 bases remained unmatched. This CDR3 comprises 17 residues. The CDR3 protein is CASSRSIGLAGVREQFF. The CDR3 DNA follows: TGTGCCAGTAGTAGGTCGATCGGACTAGCGGGAGTACGTGAGCAGTTCTTC.

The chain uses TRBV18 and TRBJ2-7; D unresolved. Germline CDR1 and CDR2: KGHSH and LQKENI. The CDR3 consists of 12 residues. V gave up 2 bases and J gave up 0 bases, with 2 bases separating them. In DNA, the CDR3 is TGTGCCAGCTCACCATACTCCTACGAGCAGTACTTC. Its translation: CASSPYSYEQYF.

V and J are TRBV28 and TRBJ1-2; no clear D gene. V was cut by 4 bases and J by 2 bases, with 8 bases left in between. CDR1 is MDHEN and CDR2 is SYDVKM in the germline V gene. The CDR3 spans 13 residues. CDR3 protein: CASSSGTNYGYTF. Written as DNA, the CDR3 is TGTGCCAGCAGTTCAGGAACCAACTATGGCTACACCTTC.

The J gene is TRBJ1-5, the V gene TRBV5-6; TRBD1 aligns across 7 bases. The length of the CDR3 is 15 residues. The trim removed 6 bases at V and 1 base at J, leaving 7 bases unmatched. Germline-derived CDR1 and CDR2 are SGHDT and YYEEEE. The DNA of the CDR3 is TGTGCCAGCACCCGGGGGACAGTAAGCAATCAGCCCCAGCATTTT. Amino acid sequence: CASTRGTVSNQPQHF.